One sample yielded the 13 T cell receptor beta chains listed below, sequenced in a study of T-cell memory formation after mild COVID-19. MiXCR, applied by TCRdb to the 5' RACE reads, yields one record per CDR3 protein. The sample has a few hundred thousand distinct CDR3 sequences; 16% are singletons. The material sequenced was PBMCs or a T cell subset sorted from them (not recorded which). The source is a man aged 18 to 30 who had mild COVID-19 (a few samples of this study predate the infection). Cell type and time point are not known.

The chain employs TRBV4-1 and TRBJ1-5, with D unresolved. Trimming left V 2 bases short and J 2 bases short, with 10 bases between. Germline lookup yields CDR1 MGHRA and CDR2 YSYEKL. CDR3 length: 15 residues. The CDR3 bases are TGCGCCAGCAGCCAAAGAGGCACGGGCAATCAGCCCCAGCATTTT. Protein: CASSQRGTGNQPQHF.

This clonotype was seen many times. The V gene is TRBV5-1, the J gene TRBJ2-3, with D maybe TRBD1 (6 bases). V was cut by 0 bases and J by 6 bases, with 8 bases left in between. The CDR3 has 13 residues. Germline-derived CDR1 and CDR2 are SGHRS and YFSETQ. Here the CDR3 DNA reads TGCGCCAGCAGCTTGGACAGGGCTGATACGCAGTATTTT. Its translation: CASSLDRADTQYF. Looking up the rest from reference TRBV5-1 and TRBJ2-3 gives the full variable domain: KAGVTQTPRYLIKTRGQQVTLSCSPISGHRSVSWYQQTPGQGLQFLFEYFSETQRNKGNFPGRFSGRQFSNSRSEMNVSTLELGDSALYLCASSLDRADTQYFGPGTRLTVL.

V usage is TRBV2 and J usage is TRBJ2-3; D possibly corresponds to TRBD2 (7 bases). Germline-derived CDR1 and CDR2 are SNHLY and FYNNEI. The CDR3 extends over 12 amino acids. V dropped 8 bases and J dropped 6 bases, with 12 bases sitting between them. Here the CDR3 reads CASDGGADTQYF. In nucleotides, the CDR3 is TGTGCCAGCGATGGGGGGGCGGATACGCAGTATTTT.

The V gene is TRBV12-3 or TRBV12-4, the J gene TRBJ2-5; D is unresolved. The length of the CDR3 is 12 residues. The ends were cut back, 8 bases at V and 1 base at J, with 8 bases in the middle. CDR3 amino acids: CASETVQETQYF. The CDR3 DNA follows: TGTGCCAGCGAAACGGTCCAAGAGACCCAGTACTTC.

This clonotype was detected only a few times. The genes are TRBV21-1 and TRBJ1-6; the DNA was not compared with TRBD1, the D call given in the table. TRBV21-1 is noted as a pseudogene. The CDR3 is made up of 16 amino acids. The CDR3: CASSKVPHSYNSPLHF. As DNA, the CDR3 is TGTGCCAGCAGCAAAGTCCCCCACTCCTATAATTCACCCCTCCACTTT.

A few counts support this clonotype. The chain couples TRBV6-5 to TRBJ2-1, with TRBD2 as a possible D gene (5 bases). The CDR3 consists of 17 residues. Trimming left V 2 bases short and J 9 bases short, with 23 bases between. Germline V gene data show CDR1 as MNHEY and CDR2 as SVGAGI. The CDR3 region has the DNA TGTGCCAGCAGTTACCTGTCTCCCTTTTCTGCCGAGGGTGAGCAGTTCTTC. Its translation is CASSYLSPFSAEGEQFF.

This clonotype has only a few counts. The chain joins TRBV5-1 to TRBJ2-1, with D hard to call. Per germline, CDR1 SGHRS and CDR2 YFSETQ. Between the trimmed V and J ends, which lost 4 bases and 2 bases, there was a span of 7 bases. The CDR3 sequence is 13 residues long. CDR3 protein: CASSMTPYNEQFF. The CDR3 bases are TGCGCCAGCAGCATGACACCCTACAATGAGCAGTTCTTC.

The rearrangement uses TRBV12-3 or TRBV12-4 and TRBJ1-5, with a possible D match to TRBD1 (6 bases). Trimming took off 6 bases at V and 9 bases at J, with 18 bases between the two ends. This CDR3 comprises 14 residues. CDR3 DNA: TGTGCCAGCAGCCTGGGGGGCGGGATGATGCCCCAGCATTTT. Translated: CASSLGGGMMPQHF.

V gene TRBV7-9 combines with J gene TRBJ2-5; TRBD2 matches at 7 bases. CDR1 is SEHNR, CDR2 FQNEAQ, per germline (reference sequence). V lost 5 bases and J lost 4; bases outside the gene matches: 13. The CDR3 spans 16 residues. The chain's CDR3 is CASSHIGASGRETQYF. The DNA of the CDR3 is TGTGCCAGCAGCCATATCGGAGCTAGCGGACGAGAGACCCAGTACTTC.

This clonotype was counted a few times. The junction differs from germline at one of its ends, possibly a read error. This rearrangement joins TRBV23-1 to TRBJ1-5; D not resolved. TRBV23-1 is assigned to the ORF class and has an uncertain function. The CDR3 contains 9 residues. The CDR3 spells CASIQPQHF. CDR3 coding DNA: TGCGCCAGCATTCAGCCCCAGCATTTT.

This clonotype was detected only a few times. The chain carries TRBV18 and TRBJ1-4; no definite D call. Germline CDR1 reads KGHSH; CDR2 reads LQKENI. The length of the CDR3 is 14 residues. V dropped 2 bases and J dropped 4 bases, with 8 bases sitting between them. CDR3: CASSPAGNNEKLFF. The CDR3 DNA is TGTGCCAGCTCACCAGCCGGTAATAATGAAAAACTGTTTTTT.

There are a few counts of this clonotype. The CDR3 bases are TGTGCCAGCAGCGCCTATAGTGAGCAGTTCTTC. Amino acid sequence: CASSAYSEQFF. The chain carries TRBV9 and TRBJ2-1; unclear D gene. V was clipped by 3 bases and J by 9 bases, with 7 bases between them. CDR1 is SGDLS, CDR2 YYNGEE, per germline. There are 11 residues in the CDR3.

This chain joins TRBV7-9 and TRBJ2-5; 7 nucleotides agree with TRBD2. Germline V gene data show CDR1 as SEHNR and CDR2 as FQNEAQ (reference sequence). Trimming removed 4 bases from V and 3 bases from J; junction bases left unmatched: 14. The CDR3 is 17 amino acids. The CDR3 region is CASSSALGRGSKETQYF. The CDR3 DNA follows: TGTGCCAGCAGCTCGGCCTTGGGGCGGGGGAGTAAAGAGACCCAGTACTTC.